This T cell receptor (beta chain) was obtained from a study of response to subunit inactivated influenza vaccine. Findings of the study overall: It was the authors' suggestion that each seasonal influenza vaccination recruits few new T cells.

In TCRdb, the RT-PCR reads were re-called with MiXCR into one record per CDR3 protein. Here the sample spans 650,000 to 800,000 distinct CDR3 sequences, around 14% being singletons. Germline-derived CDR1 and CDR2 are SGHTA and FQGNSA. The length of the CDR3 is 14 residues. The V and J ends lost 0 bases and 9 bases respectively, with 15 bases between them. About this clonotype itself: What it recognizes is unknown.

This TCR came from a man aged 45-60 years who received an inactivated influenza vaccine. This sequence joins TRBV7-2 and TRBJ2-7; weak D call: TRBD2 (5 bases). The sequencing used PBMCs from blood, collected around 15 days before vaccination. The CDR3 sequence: CASSLAPEGEGQYF. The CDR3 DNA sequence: TGTGCCAGCAGCTTAGCGCCGGAAGGCGAGGGGCAGTACTTC.